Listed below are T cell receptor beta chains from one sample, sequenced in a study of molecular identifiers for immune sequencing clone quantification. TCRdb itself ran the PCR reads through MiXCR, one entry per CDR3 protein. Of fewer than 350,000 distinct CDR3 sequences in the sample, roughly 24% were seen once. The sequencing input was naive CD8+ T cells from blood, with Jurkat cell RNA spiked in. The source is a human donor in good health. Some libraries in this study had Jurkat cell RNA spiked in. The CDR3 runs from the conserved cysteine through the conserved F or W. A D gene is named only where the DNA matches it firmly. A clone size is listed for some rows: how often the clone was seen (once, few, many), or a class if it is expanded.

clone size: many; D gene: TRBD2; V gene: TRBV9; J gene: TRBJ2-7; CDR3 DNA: TGTGCCAGCAGCGTAGAAGGACTAGCCGCCGACGAGCAGTACTTC; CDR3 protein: CASSVEGLAADEQYF
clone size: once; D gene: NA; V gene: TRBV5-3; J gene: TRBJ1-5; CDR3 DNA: TGTGCCAGCAGCCCAGGCGATACGCAGCATTTT; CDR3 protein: CASSPGDTQHF
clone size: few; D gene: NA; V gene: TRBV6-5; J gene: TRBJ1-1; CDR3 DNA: TGTGCCAGCACTCAACAGGGCCATCCCCCTGAAGCTTTCTTT; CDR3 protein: CASTQQGHPPEAFF
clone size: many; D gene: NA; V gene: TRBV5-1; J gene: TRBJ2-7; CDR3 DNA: TGCGCCAGCAGCCCGAGGGGGGCGACCTTCCACGAGCAGTACTTC; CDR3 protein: CASSPRGATFHEQYF
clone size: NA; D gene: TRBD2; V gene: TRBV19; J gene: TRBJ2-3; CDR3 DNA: TGTGCCAGTAGCAAACTAGCGGGAGGGCCCGTGACAGATACGCAGTATTTT; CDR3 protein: CASSKLAGGPVTDTQYF
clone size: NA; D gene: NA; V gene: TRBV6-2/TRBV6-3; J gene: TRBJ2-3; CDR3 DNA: TGTGCCAGCAGTTACAACGGAGATACGCAGTATTTT; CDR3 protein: CASSYNGDTQYF
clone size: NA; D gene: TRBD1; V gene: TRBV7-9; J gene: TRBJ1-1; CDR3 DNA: TGTGCCCGCAGCCCTTTGACAGGGGCCATGAACACTGACGCTTTCTTT; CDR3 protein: CARSPLTGAMNTDAFF
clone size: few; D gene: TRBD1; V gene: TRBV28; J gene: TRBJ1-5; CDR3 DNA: TGTGCCAGCAGTAACAGGGGGCTTGGTGATCAGCCCCAGCATTTT; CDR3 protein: CASSNRGLGDQPQHF
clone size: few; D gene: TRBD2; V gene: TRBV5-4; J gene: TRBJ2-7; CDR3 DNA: TGTGCCAGCAGCGAATGGACTAGCGGGTACGAGCAGTACTTC; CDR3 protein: CASSEWTSGYEQYF
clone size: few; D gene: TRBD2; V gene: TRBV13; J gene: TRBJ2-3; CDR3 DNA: TGTGCCAGCAGCTTGTCCGGGGGGGGTATTGCAGATACGCAGTATTTT; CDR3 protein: CASSLSGGGIADTQYF
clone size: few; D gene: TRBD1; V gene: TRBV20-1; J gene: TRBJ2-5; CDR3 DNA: TGCAGTGCTAGAGAGAAGACAGGGCAAGACCAAGAGACCCAGTACTTC; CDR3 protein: CSAREKTGQDQETQYF
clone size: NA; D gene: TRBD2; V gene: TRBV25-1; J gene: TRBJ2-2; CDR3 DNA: TGTGCCAGCAGTGAAGCGGAGTTCGGACTAGCGGGTACGAACACCGGGGAGCTGTTTTTT; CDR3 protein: CASSEAEFGLAGTNTGELFF
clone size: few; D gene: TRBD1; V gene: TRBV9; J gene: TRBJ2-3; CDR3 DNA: TGTGCCAGCAGCGCCGAAGGGACAGGGCTTAGCACAGATACGCAGTATTTT; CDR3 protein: CASSAEGTGLSTDTQYF
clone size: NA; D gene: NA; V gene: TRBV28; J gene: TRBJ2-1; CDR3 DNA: TGTGCCAGCAGCCCCTTTTCCAATGAGCAGTTCTTC; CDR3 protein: CASSPFSNEQFF
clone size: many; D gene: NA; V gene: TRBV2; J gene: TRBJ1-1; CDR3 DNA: TGTGCCAGCAGTGAGTTGGGGGTAAACACTGAAGCTTTCTTT; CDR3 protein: CASSELGVNTEAFF
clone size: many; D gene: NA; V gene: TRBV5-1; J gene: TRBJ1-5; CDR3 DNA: TGCGCCAGCAGCTTAGCGGGCGGGAATCAGCCCCAGCATTTT; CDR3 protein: CASSLAGGNQPQHF
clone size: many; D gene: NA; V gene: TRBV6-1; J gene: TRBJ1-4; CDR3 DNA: TGTGCCAGCAGACAGAAGAATGAAAAACTGTTTTTT; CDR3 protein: CASRQKNEKLFF
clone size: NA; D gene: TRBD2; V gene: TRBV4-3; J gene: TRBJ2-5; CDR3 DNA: TGCGCCAGCAGCCGAGGGACTAGCGGGGCCCAAGAGACCCAGTACTTC; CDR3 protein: CASSRGTSGAQETQYF
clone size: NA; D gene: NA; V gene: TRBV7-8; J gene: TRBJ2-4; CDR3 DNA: TGTGCCAGCAGCTTAGGCAGACAAGAATTAACCAAAAACATTCAATACTTC; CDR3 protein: CASSLGRQELTKNIQYF
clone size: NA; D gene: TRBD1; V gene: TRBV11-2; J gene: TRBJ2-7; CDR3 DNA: TGTGCCAGCAGCGCCGGCAGGGGGCTTATCTACGAGCAGTACTTC; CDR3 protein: CASSAGRGLIYEQYF
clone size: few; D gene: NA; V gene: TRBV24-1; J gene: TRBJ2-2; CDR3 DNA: TGTGCCACCAGTGACCTCGGTTCCAACGCCGGGGAGCTGTTTTTT; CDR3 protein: CATSDLGSNAGELFF
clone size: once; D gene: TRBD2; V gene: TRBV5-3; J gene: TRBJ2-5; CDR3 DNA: TGTGCCAGCCGCTCTGTAGCGGGGAGCCAAGAGACCCAGTACTTC; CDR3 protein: CASRSVAGSQETQYF
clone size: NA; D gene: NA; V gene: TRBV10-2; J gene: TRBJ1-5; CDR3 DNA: TGCGCCAGCAGGGGGACATCCGTGAGTCAGCCCCAGCATTTT; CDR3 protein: CASRGTSVSQPQHF
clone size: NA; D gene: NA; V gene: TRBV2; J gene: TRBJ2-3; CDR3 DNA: TGTGCCAGCGGAAGATTGCCAGTTAGCCCAAATACGCAGTATTTT; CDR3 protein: CASGRLPVSPNTQYF
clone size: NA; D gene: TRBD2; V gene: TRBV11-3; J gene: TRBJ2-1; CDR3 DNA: TGTGCCAGCAGCTTAGGGGAGGGTTACTCCTACAATGAGCAGTTCTTC; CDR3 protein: CASSLGEGYSYNEQFF
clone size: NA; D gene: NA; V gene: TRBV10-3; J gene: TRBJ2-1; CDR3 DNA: TGTGCCATCAGTGGGGGTGGTGGCGGCAATGAGCAGTTCTTC; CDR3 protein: CAISGGGGGNEQFF
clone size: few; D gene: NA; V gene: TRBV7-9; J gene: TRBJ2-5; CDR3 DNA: TGTGCCAGCAGCCCCCGTAGTAGGCAAGAGACCCAGTACTTC; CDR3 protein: CASSPRSRQETQYF
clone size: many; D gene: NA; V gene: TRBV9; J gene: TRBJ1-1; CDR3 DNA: TGTGCCAGCAGCGTAGGAGGGGATAACACTGAAGCTTTCTTT; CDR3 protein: CASSVGGDNTEAFF
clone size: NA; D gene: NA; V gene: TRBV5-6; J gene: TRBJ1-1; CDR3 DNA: TGTGCCAGCGGCTTGGTCGCCACTGAAGCTTTCTTT; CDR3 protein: CASGLVATEAFF
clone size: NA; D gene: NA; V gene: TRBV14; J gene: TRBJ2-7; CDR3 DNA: TGTGCCAGCAGCCAAGCCCCGTCAACCTACGAGCAGTACTTC; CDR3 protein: CASSQAPSTYEQYF
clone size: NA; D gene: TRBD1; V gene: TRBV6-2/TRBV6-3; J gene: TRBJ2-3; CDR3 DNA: TGTGCCAGCAGTTACCCCGACAGGGGAAGGGGCGATACGCAGTATTTT; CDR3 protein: CASSYPDRGRGDTQYF
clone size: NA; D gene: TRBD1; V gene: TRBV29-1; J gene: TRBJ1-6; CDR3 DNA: TGCAGCGTTGACCCAGGGGGTAATTCACCCCTCCACTTT; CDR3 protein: CSVDPGGNSPLHF
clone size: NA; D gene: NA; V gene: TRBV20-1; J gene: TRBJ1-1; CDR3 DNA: TGCAGCCTCACATTGAACACTGAAGCTTTCTTT; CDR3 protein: CSLTLNTEAFF
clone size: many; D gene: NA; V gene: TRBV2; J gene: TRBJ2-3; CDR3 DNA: TGTGCCAGCAGTTTGTGGGAGAGAGGCACAGATACGCAGTATTTT; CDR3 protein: CASSLWERGTDTQYF
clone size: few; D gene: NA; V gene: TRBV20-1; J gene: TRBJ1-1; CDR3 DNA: TGCAGTGCTAGAGACATACTAGACACTGAAGCTTTCTTT; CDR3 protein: CSARDILDTEAFF
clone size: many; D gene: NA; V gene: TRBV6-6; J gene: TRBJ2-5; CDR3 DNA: TGTGCCAGCAGTTACTCGGGGACTGAAGAGACCCAGTACTTC; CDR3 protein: CASSYSGTEETQYF
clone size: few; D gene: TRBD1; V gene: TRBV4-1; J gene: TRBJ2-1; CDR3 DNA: TGCGCCAGCAGCCAAGATAGAGGGGGCATCTACAATGAGCAGTTCTTC; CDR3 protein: CASSQDRGGIYNEQFF
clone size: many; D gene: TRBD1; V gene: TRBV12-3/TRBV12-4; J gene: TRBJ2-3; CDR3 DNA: TGTGCCAGCAGTACGACAGGGGAACGGTATTTT; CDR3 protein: CASSTTGERYF
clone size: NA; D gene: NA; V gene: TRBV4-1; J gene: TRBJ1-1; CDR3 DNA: TGCGCCAGCAGCCACGCTATGAACACTGAAGCTTTCTTT; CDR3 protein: CASSHAMNTEAFF
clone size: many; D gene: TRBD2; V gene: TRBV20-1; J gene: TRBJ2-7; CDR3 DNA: TGCAGTGCTAATAGCGGGGGGCGCTCCTACGAGCAGTACTTC; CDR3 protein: CSANSGGRSYEQYF
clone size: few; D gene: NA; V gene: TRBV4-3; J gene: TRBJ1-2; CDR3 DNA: TGCGCCAGCAGCCAAGATCTGTCGGGGGCTCGGTACTATGGCTACACCTTC; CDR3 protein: CASSQDLSGARYYGYTF
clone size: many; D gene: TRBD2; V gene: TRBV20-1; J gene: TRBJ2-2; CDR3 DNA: TGCAGTGCTAACGAACTAGCGGGAGGATTGAACACCGGGGAGCTGTTTTTT; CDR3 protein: CSANELAGGLNTGELFF
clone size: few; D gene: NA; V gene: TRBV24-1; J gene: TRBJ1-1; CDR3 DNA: TGTGCCACCAGTGACCCCCTGCGGGGGAACACTGAAGCTTTCTTT; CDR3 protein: CATSDPLRGNTEAFF
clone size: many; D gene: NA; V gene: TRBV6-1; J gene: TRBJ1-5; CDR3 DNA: TGTGCCAGCAGTGAAATTGGGGGCAGGAGCAATCAGCCCCAGCATTTT; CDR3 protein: CASSEIGGRSNQPQHF
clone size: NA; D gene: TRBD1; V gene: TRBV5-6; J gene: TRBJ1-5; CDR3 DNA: TGTGCCAGCAGCTTTGGACAGGCCAATCAGCCCCAGCATTTT; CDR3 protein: CASSFGQANQPQHF
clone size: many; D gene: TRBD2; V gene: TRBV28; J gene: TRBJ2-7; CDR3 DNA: TGTGCCAGCAGCCCCCGGGAGGGTTTACTAGGGCAGTACTTC; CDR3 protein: CASSPREGLLGQYF
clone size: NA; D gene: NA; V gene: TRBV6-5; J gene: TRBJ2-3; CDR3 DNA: TGTGCCAGCAGAGATAATAAACTTAGCGGTCCTAGCACAGATACGCAGTATTTT; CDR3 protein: CASRDNKLSGPSTDTQYF
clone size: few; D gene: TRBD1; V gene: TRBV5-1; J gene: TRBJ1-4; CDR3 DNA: TGCGCCAGCAGCTGGGGTCGGACAGGGGACGAAAAACTGTTTTTT; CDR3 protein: CASSWGRTGDEKLFF
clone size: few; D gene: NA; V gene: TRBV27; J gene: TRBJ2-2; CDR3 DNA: TGTGCCAGCAGTTTATCGGCCGGGGAGCTGTTTTTT; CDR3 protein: CASSLSAGELFF
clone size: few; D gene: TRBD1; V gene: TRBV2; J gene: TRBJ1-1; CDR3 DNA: TGTGCCAGCAGATCGGGACAGCCCTTGAACACTGAAGCTTTCTTT; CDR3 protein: CASRSGQPLNTEAFF